This T cell receptor (beta chain) is drawn from a study of Graves' ophthalmopathy and Graves' hyperthyroidism (dated by TCRdb to about 2018). As for the study more broadly: Peripheral blood was collected before any treatment was given, at the time of initial diagnosis. A discovery set of 100 patients (43 ophthalmopathy, 57 stable hyperthyroidism) was enrolled to explore V-J signatures distinguishing ophthalmopathy from hyperthyroidism. An independent validation cohort comprised some 18 hyperthyroidism patients and 15 to 17 patients who later progressed from hyperthyroidism to ophthalmopathy. Following sample collection, hyperthyroidism patients were given methimazole at a starting dose of 30 mg daily, and ophthalmopathy patients were given high-dose intravenous methylprednisolone. In more than five hyperthyroidism patients, the T-cell repertoires found in thyroid tissue were compared with those found in blood. In total, 135 blood samples were TCR-sequenced: fewer than 50 ophthalmopathy, around 75 hyperthyroidism and some 17 hyperthyroidism-to-ophthalmopathy patients. The study used TCR beta repertoire signatures to distinguish Graves' ophthalmopathy from Graves' hyperthyroidism and to predict progression to ophthalmopathy. Overall results and qualifications from the work: The 13-signature model separated ophthalmopathy from stable hyperthyroidism with around 90% sensitivity and about 81% specificity in cross-validation, and 80%/75% in the test set. Most expanded thyroid clonotypes with a frequency above 0.001 also appeared in blood, which suggests that blood repertoires may reflect the immune response in the thyroid. In validation, the model predicted ophthalmopathy progression with 55% to 71% sensitivity and 72.22% specificity; some 13 predicted patients were CT-confirmed with GO in a median of around 6.5 months. No statistical method was used to set the sample size in advance, and the investigators knew which group each participant was assigned to.

Ophthalmopathy patients were characterized by moderately to severely active disease, a Clinical Activity Score of at least 3, a NOSPECS grade of at least 4, and a disease duration under 3 months. Anyone with other autoimmune diseases, uncontrolled infections, pregnancy or lactation was excluded from the study. Clinical symptoms, serum thyroxine, TRAb, thyroid ultrasound and orbital computed tomography were used for diagnosis. PBMCs were isolated from around 10 ml of fresh peripheral blood by Ficoll-Paque density gradient centrifugation. Total RNA was extracted with Trizol reagent and quality-checked on an Agilent 2100 Bioanalyzer. This clonotype has only a few counts. Its antigen is not yet known. Base qualities are missing; no much larger clone stands one base away. V and J lose 7 bases and 4 bases, and a span of 13 bases separates them. The CDR3 holds 12 amino acids from the cysteine to the phenylalanine. This entry keeps only the CDR3 DNA: 36 bases, framed from base 1. CDR1 and CDR2 are read off the germline V gene (reference sequence) as DFQATT and SNEGSKA.

For repertoire sequencing, TCR beta CDR3 regions were amplified from RNA transcripts. A first-round RT-PCR used HTBI primers with the Qiagen OneStep RT-PCR kit, followed by a second-round multiplex PCR, size selection and purification. Libraries were sequenced on an Illumina HiSeq2000 using paired-end 100 bp reads. On the authors' methods: SOAPnuke was used to process the reads, removing any read that contained adapters or uncalled bases, had a mean Phred below 15, or lacked an exact match to the constant primer or identifier. High-quality paired reads were merged with COPE v1.2.5. Clonotypes were defined as unique nucleotide sequences and were aligned to IMGT TRB V, D and J references using MiTCR v1.1. The analysis was limited to V-J combinations with a frequency above 0.0001, which together covered 99.2% of the repertoires. A TCR clonal expansion and chaos score per V-J combination was defined as the ratio of F50 clonal expansion to chaos observed in the TCRdist matrix. Welch's t-statistics and random forest were used to narrow the features down to 13 V-J combinations, which were then fed into a naive Bayes classifier. The similarity between thyroid and blood repertoires was quantified using the Morisita-Horn index. TCRdb applied fastp at Q25 and MiXCR to the public reads, then kept only in-frame beta chains. One record per CDR3 amino acid sequence lists the most common genes and DNA. The V and J calls and clone size are TCRdb's, not the authors'. The sample table records 650,000 to 900,000 distinct CDR3 sequences; roughly two fifths of these occur just once. The biggest ten clones account for around 40% of the sample.

The sequence came from an adult man with Graves' ophthalmopathy. The material sequenced was peripheral blood. In this chain, TRBV20-1 is recombined with TRBJ1-2; too little of a D gene remains to name it. The CDR3 here reads CSVPRNIYGYTF. The DNA is as follows: TGCAGTGTACCCAGAAATATCTATGGCTACACCTTC.